The present TCR beta chain was sequenced within a study of T-cell memory formation after mild COVID-19. Study outcomes and limitations: Later expanders leaned toward CD4+, whereas clones contracting from day 15 to 85 were balanced CD4/CD8.

TCRdb ran MiXCR on the 5' RACE reads and lists one entry per CDR3 protein. The sample holds about 320,000 distinct CDR3 sequences, approximately 14% seen once. Remarks on this clonotype: Its specificity is unknown.

Germline CDR1 and CDR2: LGHNA and YSLEER. The CDR3 runs 16 residues. Unmatched junction bases numbered 8, after V lost 0 bases and J lost 8 bases. The receptor was derived from a man aged 18 to 30 who had mild COVID-19 (a few samples of this study predate the infection). Cell type and time point are not known. The chain combines TRBV4-3 with TRBJ2-1; 9 positions match TRBD2. The source material was PBMCs or a T cell subset sorted from them (not recorded which). The CDR3 DNA follows: TGCGCCAGCAGCCAAGATTGGAGCGGGGGGAGCGATGAGCAGTTCTTC. Translation gives CASSQDWSGGSDEQFF.